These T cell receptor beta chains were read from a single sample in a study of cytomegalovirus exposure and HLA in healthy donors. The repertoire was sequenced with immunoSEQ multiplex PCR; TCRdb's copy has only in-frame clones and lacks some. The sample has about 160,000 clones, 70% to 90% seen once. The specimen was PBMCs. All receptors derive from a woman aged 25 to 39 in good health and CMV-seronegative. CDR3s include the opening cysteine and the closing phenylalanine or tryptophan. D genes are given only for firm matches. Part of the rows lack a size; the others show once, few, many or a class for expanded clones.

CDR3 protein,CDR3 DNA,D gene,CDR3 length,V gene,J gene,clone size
CASSLGWGRDEKLFF,TGTGCCAGCAGTTTAGGCTGGGGGAGGGATGAAAAACTGTTTTTT,-,15,TRBV27,TRBJ1-4,-
CATTPLAGGYNEQFF,TGTGCCACGACCCCTCTAGCGGGGGGGTACAATGAGCAGTTCTTC,TRBD2,15,TRBV15,TRBJ2-1,-
CASSPGANTYEQYF,TGTGCCAGCAGCCCAGGAGCGAACACCTACGAGCAGTACTTC,-,14,TRBV9,TRBJ2-7,-
CASSPGLSYEQYF,TGTGCCAGCAGCCCTGGACTATCCTACGAGCAGTACTTC,-,13,TRBV7-9,TRBJ2-7,-
CASSRTGGANVLTF,TGTGCCAGCTCTCGGACAGGGGGGGCCAACGTCCTGACTTTC,TRBD1,14,TRBV2,TRBJ2-6,-
CASSGSQGLSYEQYF,TGTGCCAGCAGTGGTTCCCAGGGGCTCTCCTACGAGCAGTACTTC,-,15,TRBV2,TRBJ2-7,-
CASSYLAASYNEQFF,TGCGCCAGCAGCTACCTAGCGGCTTCCTACAATGAGCAGTTCTTC,TRBD2,15,TRBV5-1,TRBJ2-1,-
CASSIRGGSTEAFF,TGTGCCAGCAGCATCCGGGGCGGGAGCACTGAAGCTTTCTTT,-,14,TRBV7-9,TRBJ1-1,-
CASSWNRGTGVYEQYF,TGTGCCAGCAGCTGGAACCGCGGGACAGGGGTCTACGAGCAGTACTTC,TRBD1,16,TRBV5-5,TRBJ2-7,-
CASSQDRGTAYGYTF,TGCGCCAGCAGCCAAGATCGAGGGACAGCCTATGGCTACACCTTC,TRBD1,15,TRBV4-3,TRBJ1-2,-
CASSLKQGGYEQYF,TGTGCCAGCAGCTTGAAACAGGGAGGTTACGAGCAGTACTTC,-,14,TRBV7-4,TRBJ2-7,-
CASTQVLRANTGELFF,TGTGCCAGCACCCAGGTTCTAAGGGCGAACACCGGGGAGCTGTTTTTT,-,16,TRBV11-2,TRBJ2-2,-
CASSQDDRTGPNGYTF,TGCGCCAGCAGCCAAGATGACCGGACAGGGCCAAATGGCTACACCTTC,TRBD1,16,TRBV4-3,TRBJ1-2,once
CASSLTQGPSPNYGYTF,TGCGCCAGCAGCCTAACACAGGGACCCAGTCCTAACTATGGCTACACCTTC,-,17,TRBV5-1,TRBJ1-2,-
CASSPEIGTEGELFF,TGTGCCAGCTCACCAGAGATAGGAACGGAGGGGGAGCTGTTTTTT,-,15,TRBV18,TRBJ2-2,once
CASSDSRTAQPQHF,TGTGCCAGCAGTGATTCAAGGACCGCTCAGCCCCAGCATTTT,-,14,TRBV2,TRBJ1-5,-
CASSLEPGYGYTF,TGTGCCAGCAGTTTGGAACCCGGCTATGGCTACACCTTC,-,13,TRBV27,TRBJ1-2,-
CASILRGSNQPQHF,TGTGCCAGCATCCTCAGGGGTAGCAATCAGCCCCAGCATTTT,-,14,TRBV6-1,TRBJ1-5,-